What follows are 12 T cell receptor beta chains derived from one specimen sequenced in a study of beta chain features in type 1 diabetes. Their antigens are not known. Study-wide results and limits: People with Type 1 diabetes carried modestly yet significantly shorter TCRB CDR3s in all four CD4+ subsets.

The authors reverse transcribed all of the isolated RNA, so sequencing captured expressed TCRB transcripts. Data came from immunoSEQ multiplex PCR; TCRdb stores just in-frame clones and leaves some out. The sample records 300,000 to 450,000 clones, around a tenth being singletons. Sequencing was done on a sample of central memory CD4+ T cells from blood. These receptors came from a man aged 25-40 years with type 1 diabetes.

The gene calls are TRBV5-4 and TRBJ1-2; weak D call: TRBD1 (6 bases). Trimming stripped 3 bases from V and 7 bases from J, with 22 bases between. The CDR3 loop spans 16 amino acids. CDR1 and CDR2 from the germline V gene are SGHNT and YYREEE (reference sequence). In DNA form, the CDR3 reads TGTGCCAGCAGCTCCCCCTTGGGAGGGGGGTCCGGTGGCTACACCTTC. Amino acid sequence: CASSSPLGGGSGGYTF.

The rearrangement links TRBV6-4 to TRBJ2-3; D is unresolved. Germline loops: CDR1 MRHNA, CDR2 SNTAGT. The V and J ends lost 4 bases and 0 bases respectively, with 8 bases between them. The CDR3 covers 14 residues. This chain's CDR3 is CASSAQPSTDTQYF. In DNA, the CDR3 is TGTGCCAGCAGTGCCCAACCTAGCACAGATACGCAGTATTTT.

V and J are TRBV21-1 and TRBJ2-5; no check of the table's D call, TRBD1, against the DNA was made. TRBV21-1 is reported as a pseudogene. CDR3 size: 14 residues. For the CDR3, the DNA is TGTGCCAGCAGCGACAGGGTGTACCAAGAGACCCAGTACTTC. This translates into CASSDRVYQETQYF.

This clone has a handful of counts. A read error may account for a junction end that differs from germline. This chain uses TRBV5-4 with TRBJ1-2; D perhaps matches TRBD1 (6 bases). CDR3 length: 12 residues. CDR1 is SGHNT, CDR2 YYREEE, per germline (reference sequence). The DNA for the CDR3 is TGCGCCAGCAGCCCTTTGGGGGCATGGCACACCTTC. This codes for CASSPLGAWHTF.

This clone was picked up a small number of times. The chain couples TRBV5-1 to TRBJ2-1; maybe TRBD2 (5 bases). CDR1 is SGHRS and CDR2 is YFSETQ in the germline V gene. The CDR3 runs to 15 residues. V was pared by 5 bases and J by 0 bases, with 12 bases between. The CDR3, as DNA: TGCGCCAGCAGTTCTCGGGATGGCTCCTACAATGAGCAGTTCTTC. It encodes CASSSRDGSYNEQFF.

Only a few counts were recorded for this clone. In DNA, the CDR3 is TGCAGCGTTTATCATCAGAGCTATGGCTACACCTTC. This codes for CSVYHQSYGYTF. This chain uses TRBV29-1 with TRBJ1-2; no clear D. The CDR3 is made up of 12 amino acids. Trimming took off 5 bases at V and 4 bases at J, with 11 bases between the two ends. The V gene's germline CDR1 is SQVTM and CDR2 ANQGSEA.

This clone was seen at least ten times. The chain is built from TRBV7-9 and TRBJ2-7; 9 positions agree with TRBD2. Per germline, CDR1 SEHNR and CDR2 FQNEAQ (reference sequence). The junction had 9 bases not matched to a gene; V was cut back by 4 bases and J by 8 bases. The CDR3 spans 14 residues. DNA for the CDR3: TGTGCCAGCAGCTATCTTAGCGGGAGTAGGCAGCAGTACTTC. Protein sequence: CASSYLSGSRQQYF.

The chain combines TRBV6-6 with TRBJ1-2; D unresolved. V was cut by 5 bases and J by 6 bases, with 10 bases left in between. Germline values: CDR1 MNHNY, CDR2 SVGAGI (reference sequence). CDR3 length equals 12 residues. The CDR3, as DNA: TGTGCCAGCAGTACTAACTCTAATGGCTACACCTTC. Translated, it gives CASSTNSNGYTF.

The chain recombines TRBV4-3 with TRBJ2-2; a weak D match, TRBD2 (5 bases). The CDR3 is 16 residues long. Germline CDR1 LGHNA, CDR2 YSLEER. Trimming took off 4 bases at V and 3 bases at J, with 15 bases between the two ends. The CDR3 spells CASSPRPGLDTGELFF. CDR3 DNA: TGCGCCAGCAGCCCCCGCCCGGGATTGGACACCGGGGAGCTGTTTTTT.

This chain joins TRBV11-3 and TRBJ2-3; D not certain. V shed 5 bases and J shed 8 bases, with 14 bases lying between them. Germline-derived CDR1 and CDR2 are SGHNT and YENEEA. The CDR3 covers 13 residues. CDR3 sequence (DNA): TGTGCCAGCAGCGAAACGGGTACGGGTACGCAGTATTTT. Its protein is CASSETGTGTQYF.

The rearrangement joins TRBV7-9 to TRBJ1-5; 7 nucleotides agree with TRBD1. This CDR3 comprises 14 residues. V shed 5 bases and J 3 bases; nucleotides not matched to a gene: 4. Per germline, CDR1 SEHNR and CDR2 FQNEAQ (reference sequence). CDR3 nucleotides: TGTGCCAGCAGCCCTGGACAGGACAATCAGCCCCAGCATTTT. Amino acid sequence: CASSPGQDNQPQHF. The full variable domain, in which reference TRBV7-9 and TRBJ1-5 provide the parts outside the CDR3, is DTGVSQNPRHKITKRGQNVTFRCDPISEHNRLYWYRQTLGQGPEFLTYFQNEAQLEKSRLLSDRFSAERPKGSFSTLEIQRTEQGDSAMYLCASSPGQDNQPQHFGDGTRLSIL.

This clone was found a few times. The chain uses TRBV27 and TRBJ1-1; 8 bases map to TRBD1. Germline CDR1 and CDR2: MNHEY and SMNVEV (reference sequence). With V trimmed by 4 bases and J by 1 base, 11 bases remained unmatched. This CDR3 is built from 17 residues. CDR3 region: CASSWDRWTLGNTEAFF. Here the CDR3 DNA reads TGTGCCAGCAGTTGGGACAGGTGGACCTTGGGGAACACTGAAGCTTTCTTT.